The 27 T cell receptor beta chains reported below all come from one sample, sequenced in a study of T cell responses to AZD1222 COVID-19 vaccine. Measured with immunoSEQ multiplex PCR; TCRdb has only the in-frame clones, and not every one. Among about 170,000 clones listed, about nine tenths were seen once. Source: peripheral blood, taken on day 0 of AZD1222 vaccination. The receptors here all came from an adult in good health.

CDR3 region: CASSVDRGHGYTF. The CDR3 region has the DNA TGTGCCAGCAGCGTAGACAGGGGGCACGGCTACACCTTC. This chain uses TRBV9 with TRBJ1-2; 9 bases align to TRBD1. The V segment lost 0 bases and the J segment 8 bases; nucleotides outside the gene matches: 2. CDR1 and CDR2 (germline): SGDLS, YYNGEE. This CDR3 has 13 amino acids. Combining the CDR3 with reference TRBV9 and TRBJ1-2 gives the whole variable domain DSGVTQTPKHLITATGQRVTLRCSPRSGDLSVYWYQQSLDQGLQFLIQYYNGEERAKGNILERFSAQQFPDLHSELNLSSLELGDSALYFCASSVDRGHGYTFGSGTRLTVV.

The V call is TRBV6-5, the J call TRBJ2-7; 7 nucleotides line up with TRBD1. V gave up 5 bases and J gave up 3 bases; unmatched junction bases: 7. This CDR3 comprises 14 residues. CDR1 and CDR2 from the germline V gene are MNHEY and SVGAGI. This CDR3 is CASSPGQALYEQYF. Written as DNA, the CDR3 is TGTGCCAGCAGTCCCGGACAGGCGCTCTACGAGCAGTACTTC.

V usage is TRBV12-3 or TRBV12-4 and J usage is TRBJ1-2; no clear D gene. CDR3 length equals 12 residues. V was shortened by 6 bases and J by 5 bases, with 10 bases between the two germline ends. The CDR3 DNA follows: TGTGCCAGCAGCCCGGGGATTTATGGCTACACCTTC. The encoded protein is CASSPGIYGYTF.

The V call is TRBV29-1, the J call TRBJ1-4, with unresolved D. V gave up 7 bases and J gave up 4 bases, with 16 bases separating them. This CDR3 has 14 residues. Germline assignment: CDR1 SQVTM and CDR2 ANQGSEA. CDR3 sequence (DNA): TGCAGCGCCCGACGAGGTATGGGTAATGAAAAACTGTTTTTT. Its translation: CSARRGMGNEKLFF. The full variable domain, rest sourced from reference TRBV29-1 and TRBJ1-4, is SAVISQKPSRDICQRGTSLTIQCQVDSQVTMMFWYRQQPGQSLTLIATANQGSEATYESGFVIDKFPISRPNLTFSTLTVSNMSPEDSSIYLCSARRGMGNEKLFFGSGTQLSVL.

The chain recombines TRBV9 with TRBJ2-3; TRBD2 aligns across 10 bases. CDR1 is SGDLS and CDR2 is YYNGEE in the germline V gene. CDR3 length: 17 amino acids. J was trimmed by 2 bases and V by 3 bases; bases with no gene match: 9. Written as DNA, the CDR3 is TGTGCCAGCAGCGCAGATCTAGCGGGAGTTGTCACAGATACGCAGTATTTT. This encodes CASSADLAGVVTDTQYF.

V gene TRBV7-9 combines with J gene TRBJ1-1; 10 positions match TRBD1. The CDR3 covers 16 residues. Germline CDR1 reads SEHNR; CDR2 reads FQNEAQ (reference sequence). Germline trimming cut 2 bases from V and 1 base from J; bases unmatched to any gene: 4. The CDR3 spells CASSLRTGGENTEAFF. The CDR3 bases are TGTGCCAGCAGCTTAAGGACAGGGGGGGAGAACACTGAAGCTTTCTTT.

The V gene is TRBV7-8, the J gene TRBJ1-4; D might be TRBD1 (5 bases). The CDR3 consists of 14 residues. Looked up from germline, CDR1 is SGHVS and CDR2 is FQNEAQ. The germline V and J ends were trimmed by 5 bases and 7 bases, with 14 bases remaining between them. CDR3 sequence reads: CASSPGPGGEKLFF. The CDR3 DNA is TGTGCCAGCAGCCCTGGTCCTGGGGGTGAAAAACTGTTTTTT.

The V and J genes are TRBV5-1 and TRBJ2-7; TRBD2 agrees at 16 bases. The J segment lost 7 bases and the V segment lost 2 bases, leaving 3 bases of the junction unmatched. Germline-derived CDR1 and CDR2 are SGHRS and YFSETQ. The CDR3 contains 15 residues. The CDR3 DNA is TGCGCCAGCAGCTTCGGGACTAGCGGGGGGGATGAGCAGTACTTC. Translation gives CASSFGTSGGDEQYF.

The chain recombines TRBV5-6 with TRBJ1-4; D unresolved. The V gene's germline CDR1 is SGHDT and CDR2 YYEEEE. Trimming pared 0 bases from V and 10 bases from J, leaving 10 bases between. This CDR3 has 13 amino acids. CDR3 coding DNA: TGTGCCAGCAGCTTGGGACGCCGGGGAAAACTGTTTTTT. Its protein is CASSLGRRGKLFF. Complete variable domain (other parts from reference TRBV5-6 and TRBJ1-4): DAGVTQSPTHLIKTRGQQVTLRCSPKSGHDTVSWYQQALGQGPQFIFQYYEEEERQRGNFPDRFSGHQFPNYSSELNVNALLLGDSALYLCASSLGRRGKLFFGSGTQLSVL.

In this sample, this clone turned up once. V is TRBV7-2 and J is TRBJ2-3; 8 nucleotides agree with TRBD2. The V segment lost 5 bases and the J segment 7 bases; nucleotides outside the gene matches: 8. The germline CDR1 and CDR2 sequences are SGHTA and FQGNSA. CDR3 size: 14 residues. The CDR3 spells CASSPGGATYTQYF. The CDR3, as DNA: TGTGCCAGCAGCCCCGGGGGGGCTACATATACGCAGTATTTT.

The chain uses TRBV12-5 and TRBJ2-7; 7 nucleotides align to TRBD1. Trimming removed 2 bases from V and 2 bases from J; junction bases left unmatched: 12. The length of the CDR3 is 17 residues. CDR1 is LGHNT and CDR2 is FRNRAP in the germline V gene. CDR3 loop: CASGLRQGPFSPYEQYF. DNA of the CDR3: TGTGCTAGTGGTTTGAGACAGGGCCCCTTTTCTCCCTACGAGCAGTACTTC.

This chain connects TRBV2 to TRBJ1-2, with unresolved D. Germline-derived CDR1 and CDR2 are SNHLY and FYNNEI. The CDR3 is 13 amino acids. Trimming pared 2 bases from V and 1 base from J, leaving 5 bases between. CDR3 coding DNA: TGTGCCAGCAGTGAAAGGGTTAACTATGGCTACACCTTC. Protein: CASSERVNYGYTF.

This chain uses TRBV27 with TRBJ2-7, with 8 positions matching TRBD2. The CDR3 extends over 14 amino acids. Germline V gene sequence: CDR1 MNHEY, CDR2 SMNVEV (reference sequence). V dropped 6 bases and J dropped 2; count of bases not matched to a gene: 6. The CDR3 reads CASRPGLAPYEQYF. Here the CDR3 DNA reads TGTGCCAGCAGGCCTGGACTAGCCCCCTACGAGCAGTACTTC.

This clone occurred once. CDR3 DNA: TGTGCCAGCAGCCTCCAGGGGAGGCTCACTGAAGCTTTCTTT. Its translation is CASSLQGRLTEAFF. The gene calls are TRBV5-8 and TRBJ1-1, with D possibly matching TRBD1 (6 bases). The CDR3 consists of 14 residues. V was trimmed by 4 bases and J by 4 bases, leaving 14 bases between them. CDR1 and CDR2 from the germline V gene are SGHTS and YDEGEE.

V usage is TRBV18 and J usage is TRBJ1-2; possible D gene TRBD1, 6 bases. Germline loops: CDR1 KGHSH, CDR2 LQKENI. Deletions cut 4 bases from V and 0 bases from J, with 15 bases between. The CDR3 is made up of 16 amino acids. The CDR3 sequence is CASSHNTGSPNYGYTF. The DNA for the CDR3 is TGTGCCAGCTCACACAACACAGGGAGCCCTAACTATGGCTACACCTTC. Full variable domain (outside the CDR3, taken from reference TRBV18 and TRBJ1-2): NAGVMQNPRHLVRRRGQEARLRCSPMKGHSHVYWYRQLPEEGLKFMVYLQKENIIDESGMPKERFSAEFPKEGPSILRIQQVVRGDSAAYFCASSHNTGSPNYGYTFGSGTRLTVV.

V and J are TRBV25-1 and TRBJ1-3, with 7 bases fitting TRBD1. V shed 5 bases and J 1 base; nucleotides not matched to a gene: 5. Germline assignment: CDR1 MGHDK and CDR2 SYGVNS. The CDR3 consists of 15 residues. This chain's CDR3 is CASSQGGRSGNTIYF. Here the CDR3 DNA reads TGTGCCAGCAGTCAAGGGGGCAGGTCTGGAAACACCATATATTTT.

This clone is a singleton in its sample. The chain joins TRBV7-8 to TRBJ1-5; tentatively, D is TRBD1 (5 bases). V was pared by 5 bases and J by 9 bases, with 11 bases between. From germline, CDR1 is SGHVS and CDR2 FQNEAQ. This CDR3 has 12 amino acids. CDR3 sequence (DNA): TGTGCCAGCAGCCTCAGGGAGGGGCCCCAGCATTTT. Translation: CASSLREGPQHF. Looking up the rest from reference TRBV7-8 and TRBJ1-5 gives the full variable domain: GAGVSQSPRYKVAKRGQDVALRCDPISGHVSLFWYQQALGQGPEFLTYFQNEAQLDKSGLPSDRFFAERPEGSVSTLKIQRTQQEDSAVYLCASSLREGPQHFGDGTRLSIL.

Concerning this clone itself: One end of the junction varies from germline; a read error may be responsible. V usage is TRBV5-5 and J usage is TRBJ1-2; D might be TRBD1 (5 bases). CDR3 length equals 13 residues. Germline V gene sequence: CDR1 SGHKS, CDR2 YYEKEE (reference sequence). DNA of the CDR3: TGTGCCAGCAGTTTGGGGGTTGGCTATGGCTACACCTTC. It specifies CASSLGVGYGYTF.

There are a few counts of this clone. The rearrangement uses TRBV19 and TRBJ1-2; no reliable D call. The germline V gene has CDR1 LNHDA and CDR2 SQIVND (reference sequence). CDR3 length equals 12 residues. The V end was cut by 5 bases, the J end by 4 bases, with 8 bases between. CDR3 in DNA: TGTGCCAGTAGTGAACAGTTCTATGGCTACACCTTC. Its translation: CASSEQFYGYTF.

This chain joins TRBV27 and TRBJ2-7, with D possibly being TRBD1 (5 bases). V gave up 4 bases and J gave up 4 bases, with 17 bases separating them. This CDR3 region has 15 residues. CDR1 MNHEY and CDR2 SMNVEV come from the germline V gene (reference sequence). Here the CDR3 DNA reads TGTGCCAGCAGTTCTGGGGCAGGCGTGGGGTACGAGCAGTACTTC. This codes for CASSSGAGVGYEQYF.

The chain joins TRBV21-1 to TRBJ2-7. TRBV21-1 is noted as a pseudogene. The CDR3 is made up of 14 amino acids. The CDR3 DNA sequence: TGTGCCAGCAGCTCCCGGGACGGCCTCTACGAGCAGTACTTC. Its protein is CASSSRDGLYEQYF.

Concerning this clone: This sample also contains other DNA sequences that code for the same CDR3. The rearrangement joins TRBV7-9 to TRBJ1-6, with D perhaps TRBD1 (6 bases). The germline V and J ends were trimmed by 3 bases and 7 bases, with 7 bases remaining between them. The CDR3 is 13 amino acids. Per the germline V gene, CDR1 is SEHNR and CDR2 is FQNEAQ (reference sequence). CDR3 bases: TGTGCCAGCAGCTTCGACAGGAATTCACCCCTCCACTTT. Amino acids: CASSFDRNSPLHF.

Here the CDR3 reads CASSLGLAVLEQYF. The DNA of the CDR3 is TGTGCCAGCAGCTTAGGACTAGCGGTACTCGAGCAGTACTTC. V usage is TRBV7-2 and J usage is TRBJ2-7; TRBD2 matches 9 bases. Germline CDR1 SGHTA, CDR2 FQGNSA. J lost 6 bases, V lost 1 base, and 4 bases had no gene match. The CDR3 spans 14 residues.

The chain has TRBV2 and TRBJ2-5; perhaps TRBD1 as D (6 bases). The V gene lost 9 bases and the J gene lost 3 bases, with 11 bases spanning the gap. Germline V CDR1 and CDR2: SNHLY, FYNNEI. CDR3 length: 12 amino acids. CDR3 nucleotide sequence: TGTGCCAGAAAACAGGGTGAAGAGACCCAGTACTTC. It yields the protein CARKQGEETQYF. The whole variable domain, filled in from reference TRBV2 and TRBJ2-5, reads EPEVTQTPSHQVTQMGQEVILRCVPISNHLYFYWYRQILGQKVEFLVSFYNNEISEKSEIFDDQFSVERPDGSNFTLKIRSTKLEDSAMYFCARKQGEETQYFGPGTRLLVL.

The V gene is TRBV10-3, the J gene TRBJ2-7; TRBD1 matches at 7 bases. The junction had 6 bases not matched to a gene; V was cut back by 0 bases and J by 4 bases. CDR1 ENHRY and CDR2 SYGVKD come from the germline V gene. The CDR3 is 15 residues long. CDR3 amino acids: CAISESGGQPYEQYF. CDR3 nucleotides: TGTGCCATCAGTGAGTCTGGGGGACAGCCATACGAGCAGTACTTC.

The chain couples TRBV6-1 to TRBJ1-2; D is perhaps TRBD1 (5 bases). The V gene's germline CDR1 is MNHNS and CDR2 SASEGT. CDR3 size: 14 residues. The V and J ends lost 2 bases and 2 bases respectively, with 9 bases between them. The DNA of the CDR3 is TGTGCCAGCAGTGAATGGGAGGGGAACTATGGCTACACCTTC. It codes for CASSEWEGNYGYTF.

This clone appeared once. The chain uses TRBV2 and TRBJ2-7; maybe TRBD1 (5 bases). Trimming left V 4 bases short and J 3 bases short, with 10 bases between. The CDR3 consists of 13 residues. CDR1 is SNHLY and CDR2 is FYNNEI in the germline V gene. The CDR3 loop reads CASSGQTNYEQYF. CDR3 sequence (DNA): TGTGCCAGCAGTGGACAGACAAACTACGAGCAGTACTTC.